The 24 T cell receptor beta chains listed next were all sequenced from one sample in a study of CD8+ T cells in alopecia areata. Sequencing relied on a cDNA template that was reverse transcribed from extracted RNA. Profiled with immunoSEQ multiplex PCR; TCRdb holds only in-frame clones, not every one. The sample has 60,000 to 70,000 clones, about 45% seen once; the top ten hold roughly 15%. The material sequenced was CD8+ T cells sorted from blood, taken at week 0. These receptors came from a human donor with alopecia areata.

This chain joins TRBV13 and TRBJ2-4; D gene uncertain. The CDR3 runs to 14 residues. The ends were cut back, 5 bases at V and 2 bases at J, with 10 bases in the middle. Germline-derived CDR1 and CDR2 are PRHDT and FYEKMQ (reference sequence). The CDR3 DNA follows: TGTGCCAGCAGCAACGACCGATCCAAAAACATTCAGTACTTC. As protein: CASSNDRSKNIQYF. The full variable domain, with the rest looked up from reference TRBV13 and TRBJ2-4, is AAGVIQSPRHLIKEKRETATLKCYPIPRHDTVYWYQQGPGQDPQFLISFYEKMQSDKGSIPDRFSAQQFSDYHSELNMSSLELGDSALYFCASSNDRSKNIQYFGAGTRLSVL.

About this clone: Distinct nucleotide sequences in the sample also encode this CDR3. V is TRBV30 and J is TRBJ2-7, with TRBD2 as a possible D gene (6 bases). Trimming shortened V by 0 bases and J by 2 bases, and 8 bases separated the two germline ends. Germline V CDR1 and CDR2: GTSNPN, SVGIG (reference sequence). The CDR3 sequence is 13 residues long. The CDR3 protein is CAWSVGGTYEQYF. In nucleotides, the CDR3 is TGTGCCTGGAGTGTTGGAGGGACCTACGAGCAGTACTTC. Drawing the rest from reference TRBV30 and TRBJ2-7, the complete variable domain is SQTIHQWPATLVQPVGSPLSLECTVEGTSNPNLYWYRQAAGRGLQLLFYSVGIGQISSEVPQNLSASRPQDRQFILSSKKLLLSDSGFYLCAWSVGGTYEQYFGPGTRLTVT.

Comment on this clone: The junction differs from germline at one of its ends, possibly a read error. The chain carries TRBV29-1 and TRBJ1-4; D is uncertain. The CDR3 has 14 amino acids. Per germline, CDR1 SQVTM and CDR2 ANQGSEA. In DNA form, the CDR3 reads TGCGGCGTTGCTCCGATGGAGACTAATGAAAAACTGTTTTTT. It codes for CGVAPMETNEKLFF.

The CDR3 is CASSHINEQFF. Here the CDR3 DNA reads TGCGCCAGCAGCCACATCAATGAGCAGTTCTTC. V gene TRBV5-1 combines with J gene TRBJ2-1, with unresolved D. Trimming shortened V by 4 bases and J by 6 bases, and 5 bases separated the two germline ends. Germline CDR1 reads SGHRS; CDR2 reads YFSETQ. This CDR3 is 11 amino acids long.

V gene TRBV28 combines with J gene TRBJ2-7, with 8 nucleotides matching TRBD2. Losses at the gene ends were 8 bases for V and 1 base for J; bases not matched to a gene: 19. There are 18 residues in the CDR3. CDR1 and CDR2 (germline): MDHEN, SYDVKM. This chain's CDR3 is CASEGVRLAPTPSYEQYF. The CDR3 coding sequence is TGTGCCAGCGAGGGGGTAAGACTAGCGCCCACCCCTTCCTACGAGCAGTACTTC.

The V gene is TRBV27, the J gene TRBJ2-1; D possibly corresponds to TRBD2 (6 bases). Trimming shortened V by 3 bases and J by 6 bases, and 15 bases separated the two germline ends. Germline CDR1 reads MNHEY; CDR2 reads SMNVEV (reference sequence). The CDR3 is 15 residues long. The CDR3 sequence: CASSFGTLGGNEQFF. DNA of the CDR3: TGTGCCAGCAGTTTCGGGACCCTGGGGGGCAATGAGCAGTTCTTC.

This clone was detected only a few times. The chain couples TRBV4-1 to TRBJ2-7; 9 bases match TRBD2. Losses at the gene ends were 1 base for V and 0 bases for J; bases not matched to a gene: 1. This CDR3 has 15 amino acids. Germline CDR1 MGHRA, CDR2 YSYEKL. DNA of the CDR3: TGCGCCAGCAGCCAAGTAGCGGGGGACTCCTACGAGCAGTACTTC. It specifies CASSQVAGDSYEQYF.

This clone was detected only a few times. V is TRBV7-2 and J is TRBJ1-1, with D possibly TRBD1 on 5 matching bases. The CDR3 contains 14 residues. The germline CDR1 and CDR2 sequences are SGHTA and FQGNSA. Trimming left V 0 bases short and J 8 bases short, with 13 bases between. The CDR3 DNA sequence: TGTGCCAGCAGCTTAGCGAGACAGCATACCGAAGCTTTCTTT. Translating it yields CASSLARQHTEAFF. The complete variable domain, with remaining parts taken from reference TRBV7-2 and TRBJ1-1, reads GAGVSQSPSNKVTEKGKDVELRCDPISGHTALYWYRQSLGQGLEFLIYFQGNSAPDKSGLPSDRFSAERTGGSVSTLTIQRTQQEDSAVYLCASSLARQHTEAFFGQGTRLTVV.

The CDR3 is CASSGDGTSLSGQYF. The CDR3 coding sequence is TGTGCCAGCAGCGGAGACGGGACATCCCTCTCTGGGCAGTACTTC. The chain couples TRBV7-9 to TRBJ2-7; the D gene is possibly TRBD1 (6 bases). This CDR3 has 15 residues. Germline CDR1 and CDR2: SEHNR and FQNEAQ (reference sequence). With 5 bases removed from V and 9 bases from J, the gap between germline ends came to 23 bases.

In regard to this clone: Additional DNA sequences in this sample encode the identical CDR3. The V gene is TRBV9, the J gene TRBJ2-5; D not resolved. The CDR3 has 11 amino acids. The V end was cut by 3 bases, the J end by 4 bases, with 4 bases between. In germline, CDR1 is SGDLS, CDR2 YYNGEE. The CDR3, as DNA: TGTGCCAGCAGCGGCGGAGAGACCCAGTACTTC. Translated, it gives CASSGGETQYF.

The chain has TRBV18 and TRBJ2-7; 7 bases agree with TRBD1. Trimming removed 6 bases from V and 6 bases from J; junction bases left unmatched: 14. Germline CDR1 KGHSH, CDR2 LQKENI. CDR3 size: 15 residues. The CDR3: CASSAQGEGAREQYF. The CDR3 DNA is TGTGCCAGCTCTGCACAGGGCGAGGGGGCGCGCGAGCAGTACTTC.

A few counts support this clone. The V and J genes are TRBV4-1 and TRBJ2-7, with unresolved D. V was trimmed by 0 bases and J by 0 bases, leaving 12 bases between them. The germline CDR1 and CDR2 sequences are MGHRA and YSYEKL. The CDR3 length is 16 residues. This CDR3 reads CASSQDWAESSYEQYF. DNA for the CDR3: TGCGCCAGCAGCCAAGATTGGGCGGAGAGCTCCTACGAGCAGTACTTC.

The chain combines TRBV4-1 with TRBJ2-7; the match to TRBD2 covers 7 bases. The CDR3 loop spans 13 amino acids. V was clipped by 8 bases and J by 0 bases; unmatched bases: 4. Germline loops: CDR1 MGHRA, CDR2 YSYEKL. The chain's CDR3 is CASAGTTSYEQYF. DNA of the CDR3: TGCGCCAGCGCCGGGACTACCTCCTACGAGCAGTACTTC.

This clone was observed a handful of times. The CDR3 spells CASRDGISYEQYF. The CDR3 DNA sequence: TGTGCCAGCCGGGACGGGATCTCCTACGAGCAGTACTTC. The chain links TRBV27 to TRBJ2-7, with D perhaps TRBD1 or TRBD2 (5 bases each). CDR3 length: 13 residues. The V gene's germline CDR1 is MNHEY and CDR2 SMNVEV (reference sequence). V was trimmed by 8 bases and J by 0 bases, leaving 11 bases between them.

This clone appeared a few times. The chain links TRBV7-9 to TRBJ2-5; D not resolved. V dropped 2 bases and J dropped 2 bases, with 6 bases sitting between them. Germline CDR1 and CDR2: SEHNR and FQNEAQ (reference sequence). This CDR3 region has 13 residues. The DNA of the CDR3 is TGTGCCAGCAGCTTACTAGGACAAGAGACCCAGTACTTC. This translates into CASSLLGQETQYF.

This clone was detected only once. The chain uses TRBV7-8 and TRBJ2-5; 8 bases agree with TRBD2. Germline CDR1 SGHVS, CDR2 FQNEAQ. The V and J ends lost 2 bases and 4 bases, in that order; junction bases with no gene match: 6. The CDR3 is 15 residues long. The CDR3 here is CASSLLREAPETQYF. CDR3 in DNA: TGTGCCAGCAGCTTATTGCGGGAGGCCCCAGAGACCCAGTACTTC.

CDR3 DNA: TGTGCCAGCAGTGAATGGGGGACTAGCGGGATCGTCGAGCAGTACTTC. It yields the protein CASSEWGTSGIVEQYF. V is TRBV6-1 and J is TRBJ2-7, with 13 bases that match TRBD2. This CDR3 contains 16 residues. CDR1 and CDR2 (germline): MNHNS, SASEGT. The J segment lost 6 bases and the V segment lost 2 bases, leaving 7 bases of the junction unmatched.

J is TRBJ2-1 and V is TRBV25-1; D gene ambiguous. V dropped 5 bases and J dropped 4 bases, with 0 bases sitting between them. This CDR3 has 10 residues. CDR1 MGHDK and CDR2 SYGVNS come from the germline V gene. The DNA for the CDR3 is TGTGCCAGCAGTTACAATGAGCAGTTCTTC. Amino acid sequence: CASSYNEQFF.

This clone turned up a few times. The chain carries TRBV30 and TRBJ2-1; 11 bases map to TRBD1. This CDR3 spans 15 amino acids. Germline assignment: CDR1 GTSNPN and CDR2 SVGIG (reference sequence). V was clipped by 3 bases and J by 8 bases; unmatched bases: 9. The CDR3 DNA reads as TGTGCCTGGAGCCGGGACAGGGGGTGGAATGATGAGCAGTTCTTC. Encoded protein: CAWSRDRGWNDEQFF.

The chain is built from TRBV27 and TRBJ2-3, with D possibly being TRBD1 (5 bases). CDR3 length: 14 amino acids. CDR1 MNHEY and CDR2 SMNVEV come from the germline V gene (reference sequence). Deletions cut 3 bases from V and 5 bases from J, with 12 bases between. In nucleotides, the CDR3 is TGTGCCAGCAGTTTGTTTAGGGGCGTAGATACGCAGTATTTT. It specifies CASSLFRGVDTQYF.

The chain carries TRBV5-6 and TRBJ2-7; TRBD1 agrees at 7 bases. The CDR3 spans 15 residues. Germline V gene lookup returns CDR1 SGHDT and CDR2 YYEEEE. The ends lost 4 bases at V and 6 bases at J; junction bases unmatched: 13. In DNA, the CDR3 is TGTGCCAGCAGCCACCCCAGACAGGGTCCCGGCGAGCAGTACTTC. This encodes CASSHPRQGPGEQYF.

V usage is TRBV7-8 and J usage is TRBJ2-7; the match to TRBD2 covers 7 bases. CDR3 length: 15 residues. V shed 0 bases and J 5 bases; nucleotides not matched to a gene: 7. The V gene's germline CDR1 is SGHVS and CDR2 FQNEAQ. CDR3 DNA sequence: TGTGCCAGCAGCTTAGCGGGAGGGCCCCCCCACGAGCAGTACTTC. Translating gives CASSLAGGPPHEQYF.

This clone was recorded a few times. The chain uses TRBV27 and TRBJ2-6, with D possibly matching TRBD1 (5 bases). With 3 bases removed from V and 4 bases from J, the gap between germline ends came to 16 bases. Germline loops: CDR1 MNHEY, CDR2 SMNVEV (reference sequence). The CDR3 loop spans 17 amino acids. The CDR3 reads CASSFVGALKGANVLTF. The CDR3 DNA reads as TGTGCCAGCAGTTTTGTAGGGGCGCTAAAGGGGGCCAACGTCCTGACTTTC.

Many counts were recorded for this clone. The genes are TRBV5-5 and TRBJ2-7; D might be TRBD1 (6 bases). Trimming removed 1 base from V and 3 bases from J, with 11 bases in between. The CDR3 has 14 amino acids. The germline V gene has CDR1 SGHKS and CDR2 YYEKEE (reference sequence). The CDR3 region is CASSLWDNLYEQYF. DNA of the CDR3: TGTGCCAGCAGCTTGTGGGACAATCTCTACGAGCAGTACTTC.